The rows below give T cell receptor beta chains drawn from one sample of a study of T cell changes during pregnancy in multiple sclerosis. Clones were read by immunoSEQ multiplex PCR, and TCRdb kept only the in-frame ones, dropping some. Here the sample spans fewer than 140,000 clones, under 95% being singletons. This material consisted of peripheral blood, taken after pregnancy. Source of these receptors: a female donor with multiple sclerosis, enrolled in a pregnancy study. Both conserved end residues are part of each CDR3. Each record gives: clone size, D gene, J gene, V gene, CDR3 length, CDR3 DNA, CDR3 protein. D genes are given only for firm matches. Clone size appears in some rows only: once, few, many, or a class for an expanded clone.

>.|.|TRBJ1-4|TRBV6-1|14
TGTGCCAGCACCAACAGTTTAACTAATGAAAAACTGTTTTTT
CASTNSLTNEKLFF
>.|TRBD1|TRBJ2-1|TRBV19|17
TGTGCCAGTAGTATCCTCCAGGGACAGGGGGCTAAAAATGAGCAGTTCTTC
CASSILQGQGAKNEQFF
>.|TRBD1|TRBJ1-1|TRBV5-1|15
TGCGCCAGCAGCTTGACAGGGGGCAGAAACACTGAAGCTTTCTTT
CASSLTGGRNTEAFF
>.|.|TRBJ1-6|TRBV27|12
TGTGCCAGTGGGACTTATAATTCACCCCTCCACTTT
CASGTYNSPLHF
>.|.|TRBJ2-7|TRBV6-4|13
TGTGCCAGCAGCTATTACCCAGGGGACGAGCAGTACTTC
CASSYYPGDEQYF
>.|.|TRBJ1-1|TRBV6-5|12
TGTGCCAGCAGTCAATATCCTGGCGGGGCTTTCTTT
CASSQYPGGAFF
>.|TRBD1|TRBJ1-1|TRBV6-1|15
TGTGCCAGCAGTGCACAGGGGGTGAGGGGCACTGAAGCTTTCTTT
CASSAQGVRGTEAFF
>.|TRBD1|TRBJ1-5|TRBV19|17
TGTGCCAGTAGTATTAGGGGGACAGGGGGCTTCAATCAGCCCCAGCATTTT
CASSIRGTGGFNQPQHF
>.|TRBD1|TRBJ1-1|TRBV5-1|14
TGCGCCAGCAGCGCGGACAGGTCGAACACTGAAGCTTTCTTT
CASSADRSNTEAFF
>.|.|TRBJ2-3|TRBV6-5|14
TGTGCCAGCAGAGGAGGGCGGTCCACAGATACGCAGTATTTT
CASRGGRSTDTQYF
>once|TRBD1|TRBJ2-6|TRBV29-1|18
TGCAGCGTTGCCCGAGGACAGGGGGCGCTTTCTGGGACCAACGTCCTGACTTTC
CSVARGQGALSGTNVLTF
>.|.|TRBJ2-2|TRBV5-4|14
TGTGCCAGCAGCTTGGGTCAGAACACCGGGGAGCTGTTTTTT
CASSLGQNTGELFF
>.|TRBD2|TRBJ2-1|TRBV5-4|14
TGTGCCAGCGGGCCTAAACTAGCGGGACATGAGCAGTTCTTC
CASGPKLAGHEQFF
>once|.|TRBJ1-2|TRBV28|14
TGTGCCAGCAGACTTTCGCAGGGAGGCTATGGCTACACCTTC
CASRLSQGGYGYTF
>.|.|TRBJ2-4|TRBV5-6|15
TGTGCCAGCAGCTTGCGGGGGGCCCACGAAAACATTCAGTACTTC
CASSLRGAHENIQYF
>.|.|TRBJ2-7|TRBV18|13
TGTGCCAGCTCACCCAGGGCGATATACGAGCAGTACTTC
CASSPRAIYEQYF
>.|.|TRBJ2-3|TRBV27|14
TGTGCCAGCAGTCCCGGGGGGCCAACAGATACGCAGTATTTT
CASSPGGPTDTQYF
>once|TRBD1|TRBJ2-7|TRBV6-5|13
TGTGCCAGCAAAAGGGACAGCCCCTACGAGCAGTACTTC
CASKRDSPYEQYF
>once|TRBD1|TRBJ2-7|TRBV10-3|15
TGTGCCATCAGTGAGTCCCAGGACAGGCTCAACGAGCAGTACTTC
CAISESQDRLNEQYF
>.|TRBD1|TRBJ1-2|TRBV28|14
TGTGCCAGCAGAGGACAGGGAATAGGCCATGGCTACACCTTC
CASRGQGIGHGYTF
>.|TRBD2|TRBJ2-3|TRBV5-1|17
TGCGCCAGCAGCAGACTAGCGGGGGCCTTTAGCACAGATACGCAGTATTTT
CASSRLAGAFSTDTQYF
>.|.|TRBJ2-3|TRBV5-6|16
TGTGCCAGCAGCTTGGGGGGCCAGGGGATCCAAGATACGCAGTATTTT
CASSLGGQGIQDTQYF
>.|.|TRBJ2-1|TRBV15|14
TGTGCCACCAGCGAGACTCGTCACTACAATGAGCAGTTCTTC
CATSETRHYNEQFF
>.|.|TRBJ1-2|TRBV5-1|13
TGCGCCAGCAGCTTGATGGGCACAGTAGGCTACACCTTC
CASSLMGTVGYTF
>.|TRBD2|TRBJ2-3|TRBV5-1|13
TGCGCCAGCAGCTTGGTACTAGCGGATACGCAGTATTTT
CASSLVLADTQYF
>.|.|TRBJ1-2|TRBV9|16
TGTGCCAGCAGCGTAGCTTGGGACACTGTAAACTATGGCTACACCTTC
CASSVAWDTVNYGYTF
>.|TRBD1|TRBJ1-5|TRBV28|18
TGTGCCAGCAGTTTAGGGGCCAGGGGGACGCAGAACAATCAGCCCCAGCATTTT
CASSLGARGTQNNQPQHF
>.|.|TRBJ1-1|TRBV20-1|11
TGCAGTGCCCCCCTGGGCAGTGAAGCTTTCTTT
CSAPLGSEAFF
>.|TRBD2|TRBJ2-1|TRBV19|14
TGTGCCAGTAGTATCTTAGCGGGAGCGGGGGAGCAGTTCTTC
CASSILAGAGEQFF
>.|TRBD1|TRBJ1-2|TRBV29-1|12
TGCAGCGTGACAGGGGGCGGCTATGGCTACACCTTC
CSVTGGGYGYTF
>.|TRBD2|TRBJ2-1|TRBV7-2|15
TGTGCCAGCAGGGGTAGCGGGGGGGCATCCAATGAGCAGTTCTTC
CASRGSGGASNEQFF
>.|TRBD1|TRBJ1-4|TRBV6-1|15
TGTGCCAGCACCTCTTCCGGGACAGGGTATGAAAAACTGTTTTTT
CASTSSGTGYEKLFF
>.|TRBD1|TRBJ2-5|TRBV5-4|14
TGTGCCAGCAGTGGCGACAGGGTTGTCGAGACCCAGTACTTC
CASSGDRVVETQYF
>.|.|TRBJ1-1|TRBV30|13
TGTGCCTGGAGGGACCCAGGGCGGACTGAAGCTTTCTTT
CAWRDPGRTEAFF
>.|.|TRBJ2-3|TRBV15|13
TGTGCCACCAGCACCCAGACGGGGGTCCACCGGTATTTT
CATSTQTGVHRYF
>.|TRBD2|TRBJ2-7|TRBV28|17
TGTGCCAGCAGCCCCGGGGCGGGAGGGTTCCCTACGGAAGAGCAGTACTTC
CASSPGAGGFPTEEQYF
>.|.|TRBJ1-3|TRBV19|15
TGTGCCAGTAGTTTAACAGAAGACTCTGGAAACACCATATATTTT
CASSLTEDSGNTIYF
>.|TRBD1|TRBJ2-3|TRBV5-4|13
TGTGCCAGCAGCTTCACAGGGGGAGATACGCAGTATTTT
CASSFTGGDTQYF
>once|.|TRBJ2-2|TRBV21-1|15
TGTGCCAGCAGCGGTCCCGGGACAGGGACTGGGGAGCTGTTTTTT
CASSGPGTGTGELFF
>once|TRBD1|TRBJ2-3|TRBV7-2|16
TGTGCCAGCAGCCTATGGGACAGGGGACCCACAGATACGCAGTATTTT
CASSLWDRGPTDTQYF
>.|TRBD2|TRBJ2-6|TRBV28|15
TGTGCCACCTACCCGGGGGGATCTGGGGCCAACGTCCTGACTTTC
CATYPGGSGANVLTF